One sample yielded the 26 T cell receptor beta chains listed below, sequenced in a study of beta chain features in type 1 diabetes. Study-wide points: Researchers report that Type 1 diabetes patients had moderately but significantly shorter TCRB CDR3s across all four CD4+ subsets.

These receptors' antigens are unknown. Expressed TCRB transcripts were sequenced because the entire RNA isolate underwent reverse transcription. The protocol was immunoSEQ multiplex PCR, while the TCRdb copy is restricted to in-frame clones and leaves out a portion. The sample holds a few hundred thousand clones; 8.5% to 10% are singletons and the top ten take about 0.6%. Sequencing was performed on central memory CD4+ T cells from blood. These receptors originate from a man aged 30 to 45 with type 1 diabetes.

There are a few counts of this clone. The chain is built from TRBV7-2 and TRBJ1-3; D may be TRBD1 (6 bases). The CDR3 is 15 residues long. Trimming cost V 5 bases and J 2 bases, with 13 bases left between them. The germline gives CDR1 SGHTA, CDR2 FQGNSA. DNA for the CDR3: TGTGCCAGCAGCCCCCCAGGGGTGGCTGGAAACACCATATATTTT. Residues: CASSPPGVAGNTIYF.

The chain carries TRBV7-3 and TRBJ2-4; D is tentatively TRBD1 or TRBD2 (5 bases each). Trimming removed 0 bases at V and 5 bases at J, with 11 bases between. Germline V gene sequence: CDR1 SGHTA, CDR2 FQGTGA. The length of the CDR3 is 15 residues. The CDR3 spells CASSLTGAFQNIQYF. CDR3 sequence (DNA): TGTGCCAGCAGCTTAACCGGGGCTTTTCAAAACATTCAGTACTTC.

The genes are TRBV5-4 and TRBJ2-5; 10 positions match TRBD2. The V segment lost 2 bases and the J segment 2 bases; nucleotides outside the gene matches: 6. The CDR3 covers 16 residues. From germline, CDR1 is SGHNT and CDR2 YYREEE (reference sequence). The CDR3 DNA sequence: TGTGCCAGCAGCTTTGGACTAGCGGTACAACAAGAGACCCAGTACTTC. It codes for CASSFGLAVQQETQYF.

This clone was picked up a small number of times. The rearrangement links TRBV5-1 to TRBJ1-1, with 8 positions matching TRBD1. This CDR3 is built from 14 residues. Germline lookup yields CDR1 SGHRS and CDR2 YFSETQ. The ends lost 4 bases at V and 5 bases at J; junction bases unmatched: 7. The CDR3 sequence is CASSRMDRETEAFF. CDR3 in DNA: TGCGCCAGCAGCCGAATGGACAGGGAGACTGAAGCTTTCTTT.

This chain's CDR3 is CASSRGGREETQYF. CDR3 sequence (DNA): TGTGCCAGCAGCCGCGGGGGGCGCGAGGAGACCCAGTACTTC. V is TRBV7-9 and J is TRBJ2-5; 8 bases agree with TRBD2. V was pared by 5 bases and J by 5 bases, with 7 bases of the junction left unmatched. CDR3 length equals 14 residues. Germline assignment: CDR1 SEHNR and CDR2 FQNEAQ (reference sequence).

This clone has just a few counts. DNA of the CDR3: TGTGCCAGCAGCTTGGAATGGGGAGGGGTGGCTTTCTTT. This codes for CASSLEWGGVAFF. This sequence joins TRBV5-5 and TRBJ1-1; perhaps TRBD1 as D (5 bases). The CDR3 has 13 amino acids. Germline V gene sequence: CDR1 SGHKS, CDR2 YYEKEE (reference sequence). Deletions cut 0 bases from V and 11 bases from J, with 14 bases between.

The table lists this clone with a few counts. The rearrangement links TRBV11-3 to TRBJ2-1; maybe TRBD2 (5 bases). The germline CDR1 and CDR2 sequences are SGHNT and YENEEA. CDR3 size: 14 residues. V dropped 1 base and J dropped 6 bases, with 10 bases sitting between them. CDR3 nucleotide sequence: TGTGCCAGCAGCTTAGGGGCTAGCAGCAATGAGCAGTTCTTC. Its translation: CASSLGASSNEQFF.

This clone was picked up many times. The V call is TRBV28, the J call TRBJ2-7; D remains unclear. The CDR3 spans 12 residues. V lost 3 bases and J lost 6, with 9 bases in between. From germline, CDR1 is MDHEN and CDR2 SYDVKM. The CDR3 DNA reads as TGTGCCAGCAGTTTGGGCGAGGCCGAGCAGTACTTC. Translation: CASSLGEAEQYF. The full variable domain, in which reference TRBV28 and TRBJ2-7 provide the parts outside the CDR3, is DVKVTQSSRYLVKRTGEKVFLECVQDMDHENMFWYRQDPGLGLRLIYFSYDVKMKEKGDIPEGYSVSREKKERFSLILESASTNQTSMYLCASSLGEAEQYFGPGTRLTVT.

This clone was counted a few times. The gene calls are TRBV7-2 and TRBJ1-1; 7 bases align to TRBD1. This CDR3 comprises 14 residues. The V segment lost 5 bases and the J segment 2 bases; nucleotides outside the gene matches: 5. Per the germline V gene, CDR1 is SGHTA and CDR2 is FQGNSA. Here the CDR3 DNA reads TGTGCCAGCAGCCTTGGACAGGCCAACACTGAAGCTTTCTTT. This sequence encodes CASSLGQANTEAFF. Full variable domain (outside the CDR3, taken from reference TRBV7-2 and TRBJ1-1): GAGVSQSPSNKVTEKGKDVELRCDPISGHTALYWYRQSLGQGLEFLIYFQGNSAPDKSGLPSDRFSAERTGGSVSTLTIQRTQQEDSAVYLCASSLGQANTEAFFGQGTRLTVV.

V and J are TRBV6-5 and TRBJ1-5; possibly TRBD1 for D (5 bases). V was clipped by 2 bases and J by 5 bases, with 10 bases between them. The germline CDR1 and CDR2 sequences are MNHEY and SVGAGI. CDR3 length: 14 residues. In DNA, the CDR3 is TGTGCCAGCAGTTACGGGGGGGTGGATCAGCCCCAGCATTTT. This translates into CASSYGGVDQPQHF.

On this clone itself: Other DNA sequences in the same sample also yield this CDR3. The chain uses TRBV28 and TRBJ1-1; a weak D match, TRBD1 (5 bases). Germline CDR1 and CDR2: MDHEN and SYDVKM. V shed 7 bases and J shed 4 bases, with 10 bases lying between them. The CDR3 extends over 12 amino acids. The CDR3 here is CASISGGTEAFF. CDR3 DNA sequence: TGTGCCAGCATCTCCGGGGGCACTGAAGCTTTCTTT.

This clone has at least ten counts. Other nucleotide sequences from this sample produce the same CDR3. V gene TRBV28 combines with J gene TRBJ2-7; 9 nucleotides align to TRBD1. The CDR3 contains 14 residues. Germline loops: CDR1 MDHEN, CDR2 SYDVKM. V lost 6 bases, J lost 1 base, and 4 bases stayed unmatched. The CDR3 spells CASRGTGTSYEQYF. The CDR3 nucleotides read TGTGCCAGCAGGGGGACAGGGACATCCTACGAGCAGTACTTC. Complete variable domain (other parts from reference TRBV28 and TRBJ2-7): DVKVTQSSRYLVKRTGEKVFLECVQDMDHENMFWYRQDPGLGLRLIYFSYDVKMKEKGDIPEGYSVSREKKERFSLILESASTNQTSMYLCASRGTGTSYEQYFGPGTRLTVT.

This clone was detected many times. This chain connects TRBV19 to TRBJ2-4; 10 bases are a match to TRBD1. V was pared by 5 bases and J by 8 bases, with 12 bases of the junction left unmatched. The CDR3 extends over 16 amino acids. Per germline, CDR1 LNHDA and CDR2 SQIVND (reference sequence). The CDR3 sequence is CASSSWATGGKDIQYF. The CDR3 region has the DNA TGTGCCAGTAGTTCTTGGGCGACAGGGGGCAAGGACATTCAGTACTTC.

This clone was observed many times. The chain is built from TRBV29-1 and TRBJ2-1, with TRBD1 matching 8 bases. V lost 3 bases and J lost 6; bases outside the gene matches: 4. The germline CDR1 and CDR2 sequences are SQVTM and ANQGSEA. CDR3 length equals 13 residues. CDR3 nucleotides: TGCAGCGTTGAGCAGGACAGGGTCAATGAGCAGTTCTTC. Its translation: CSVEQDRVNEQFF.

This clone has a count of ten or more. This chain uses TRBV7-2 with TRBJ2-4, with D tentatively TRBD1 or TRBD2 (5 bases each). Looked up from germline, CDR1 is SGHTA and CDR2 is FQGNSA. Deletions cut 3 bases from V and 0 bases from J, with 6 bases between. This CDR3 is built from 14 residues. The CDR3 reads CASSLGTAKNIQYF. The CDR3 DNA is TGTGCCAGCAGCTTGGGGACAGCCAAAAACATTCAGTACTTC. Full variable domain (rest looked up from reference TRBV7-2 and TRBJ2-4): GAGVSQSPSNKVTEKGKDVELRCDPISGHTALYWYRQSLGQGLEFLIYFQGNSAPDKSGLPSDRFSAERTGGSVSTLTIQRTQQEDSAVYLCASSLGTAKNIQYFGAGTRLSVL.

This clone turned up a few times. Here the CDR3 reads CASSQQGATNEKLFF. CDR3 in DNA: TGCGCCAGCAGCCAACAGGGCGCAACTAATGAAAAACTGTTTTTT. V usage is TRBV4-3 and J usage is TRBJ1-4, with D possibly being TRBD1 (5 bases). Trimming pared 2 bases from V and 0 bases from J, leaving 7 bases between. Germline V gene data show CDR1 as LGHNA and CDR2 as YSLEER. CDR3 length: 15 residues.

This clone was recorded many times. The same CDR3 is also encoded by other DNA sequences in this sample. This chain joins TRBV27 and TRBJ1-4; D remains ambiguous. Trimming cost V 2 bases and J 4 bases, with 5 bases left between them. The CDR3 is 13 residues long. CDR1 is MNHEY and CDR2 is SMNVEV in the germline V gene (reference sequence). CDR3 sequence: CASSLRVNEKLFF. CDR3 DNA sequence: TGTGCCAGCAGTTTAAGGGTTAATGAAAAACTGTTTTTT.

The chain has TRBV7-3 and TRBJ2-3, with D unresolved. Germline lookup yields CDR1 SGHTA and CDR2 FQGTGA. V was pared by 2 bases and J by 2 bases, with 17 bases between. This CDR3 comprises 17 residues. The CDR3 loop reads CASSLDDFGSSTDTQYF. In DNA form, the CDR3 reads TGTGCCAGCAGCTTAGATGACTTCGGTTCGTCCACAGATACGCAGTATTTT.

This clone was counted only a few times. The chain couples TRBV5-5 to TRBJ2-7; TRBD1 matches at 11 bases. J gave up 1 base and V 3 bases, and 15 bases lay outside the gene matches. The V gene's germline CDR1 is SGHKS and CDR2 YYEKEE (reference sequence). CDR3 length: 19 amino acids. The CDR3 DNA reads TGTGCCAGCAGCTGGAGGACAGGGGGCGCGATTCGTAAATCCTACGAGCAGTACTTC. Translated: CASSWRTGGAIRKSYEQYF.

This clone was seen repeatedly, ten times or more. The same CDR3 can be traced to other DNA sequences in this sample. V and J are TRBV4-1 and TRBJ2-1; 12 positions match TRBD2. Germline V CDR1 and CDR2: MGHRA, YSYEKL. The CDR3 is made up of 15 amino acids. The V gene end was trimmed by 6 bases and the J gene end by 5 bases; junction bases not matched to a gene: 5. The CDR3 loop reads CASREGLAGNNEQFF. CDR3 nucleotides: TGCGCCAGCAGGGAAGGACTAGCGGGAAACAATGAGCAGTTCTTC.

The V and J genes are TRBV6-5 and TRBJ2-3; 14 bases are a match to TRBD2. V gave up 10 bases and J gave up 4 bases; unmatched junction bases: 7. The CDR3 consists of 15 residues. CDR1 is MNHEY, CDR2 SVGAGI, per germline. This CDR3 reads CATGRTSGRSDTQYF. CDR3 sequence (DNA): TGTGCCACAGGGAGGACTAGCGGGAGGTCAGATACGCAGTATTTT.

V gene TRBV4-2 combines with J gene TRBJ1-3; no clear D gene. V shed 0 bases and J shed 2 bases, with 11 bases lying between them. The CDR3 length is 16 residues. CDR1 is LGHNA and CDR2 is YNFKEQ in the germline V gene. CDR3 in amino acids: CASSQDLGKAGNTIYF. The CDR3 DNA reads as TGTGCCAGCAGCCAAGATCTGGGGAAGGCTGGAAACACCATATATTTT.

The rearrangement links TRBV5-4 to TRBJ1-3, with 10 nucleotides matching TRBD1. The CDR3 has 16 residues. Germline lookup yields CDR1 SGHNT and CDR2 YYREEE (reference sequence). The J segment lost 4 bases and the V segment lost 3 bases, leaving 7 bases of the junction unmatched. DNA of the CDR3: TGTGCCAGCAGCTCGAGGACAGGGGGGTCCGGAAACACCATATATTTT. It translates to CASSSRTGGSGNTIYF.

This clone was seen at least ten times. The chain employs TRBV14 and TRBJ1-1; 7 nucleotides agree with TRBD1. This CDR3 region has 13 residues. Germline CDR1 SGHDN, CDR2 FVKESK. V gave up 7 bases and J gave up 4 bases; unmatched junction bases: 6. Here the CDR3 DNA reads TGTGCCAGCAACCGACAGGGTGGCACTGAAGCTTTCTTT. This codes for CASNRQGGTEAFF.

This chain uses TRBV5-1 with TRBJ2-5; D ambiguous. The CDR3 totals 14 residues. Germline V gene lookup returns CDR1 SGHRS and CDR2 YFSETQ. Trimming removed 1 base at V and 1 base at J, with 8 bases between. CDR3 region: CASSLSSTQETQYF. CDR3 sequence (DNA): TGCGCCAGCAGCTTGAGTAGCACCCAAGAGACCCAGTACTTC.

In this sample, this clone turned up a few times. The rearrangement joins TRBV7-3 to TRBJ1-2, with TRBD1 identical over 7 bases. V gave up 7 bases and J gave up 1 base; unmatched junction bases: 6. Germline V CDR1 and CDR2: SGHTA, FQGTGA. CDR3 length: 14 residues. In DNA, the CDR3 is TGTGCCAGCAAGGACAGGTTTGATAACTATGGCTACACCTTC. Translated: CASKDRFDNYGYTF.